Only one count was recorded for the clone carrying this TCR beta chain. Antigen specificity is unknown. Negative isolation yielded CD4+ and CD8+ T cells, and FACS enriched TEMRA cells. The data derive from a study of CD8 T cells in Susac syndrome. CDR3 length: 17 residues. Trimming removed 4 bases at V and 6 bases at J, with 21 bases between. Germline V gives CDR1 SGHTA, CDR2 FQGNSA. Reverse transcription of roughly 0.45 to 1 ug RNA used random hexamers. Amplification of TCR beta CDR3 spanned 54 Vbeta and 13 Jbeta via immunoSEQ multiplex PCR. TCRdb recomputed calls from the immunoSEQ multiplex PCR reads with MiXCR, one row per CDR3 protein. The profile covers some 400,000 distinct CDR3 sequences, with around 83% appearing a single time and about 0.12% taken by the ten largest. Notes on the study in general: It was acknowledged by the study that relatively few individuals were included in its TCR sequencing and HLA analysis.

The chain carries TRBV7-2 and TRBJ1-4, with a tentative D call TRBD1 (6 bases). The sequence derives from a human donor with multiple sclerosis. The specimen was CD8+ T cells from PBMCs. The CDR3 region is CASSSQGQGIFDEKLFF. DNA for the CDR3: TGTGCCAGCAGCTCCCAGGGGCAAGGCATTTTTGATGAAAAACTGTTTTTT.